These 29 T cell receptor beta chains originate from one sample sequenced in a study of cytomegalovirus exposure and HLA in healthy donors. Some clones are missing from TCRdb's copy, which holds only in-frame ones; the method was immunoSEQ multiplex PCR. This table holds around 300,000 clones, 65% to 90% found once. Sequencing was done on a sample of PBMCs. These receptors were collected from a woman aged 18-30 years in good health and CMV-seronegative.

J is TRBJ1-2 and V is TRBV30; possible D gene TRBD1, 5 bases. V was pared by 3 bases and J by 4 bases, with 15 bases between. The CDR3 runs 14 residues. Germline assignment: CDR1 GTSNPN and CDR2 SVGIG (reference sequence). The CDR3 region has the DNA TGTGCCTGGAGACTTACAGGAGGGAGCTATGGCTACACCTTC. It yields the protein CAWRLTGGSYGYTF.

This chain uses TRBV7-3 with TRBJ2-7; 9 bases are a match to TRBD1. V lost 5 bases, J lost 2 bases, and 7 bases stayed unmatched. Germline V gives CDR1 SGHTA, CDR2 FQGTGA. The CDR3 spans 15 residues. The CDR3 DNA reads as TGTGCCAGCAGCCCGGCCGGGACAGGGACCTACGAGCAGTACTTC. It yields the protein CASSPAGTGTYEQYF.

The rearrangement uses TRBV7-8 and TRBJ1-2, with 9 bases aligning to TRBD1. This CDR3 contains 17 residues. The V gene's germline CDR1 is SGHVS and CDR2 FQNEAQ. V lost 4 bases, J lost 0 bases, and 9 bases stayed unmatched. The CDR3 DNA follows: TGTGCCAGCAGCTACCGGGGACAGGGCCTTACTAACTATGGCTACACCTTC. This gives the protein CASSYRGQGLTNYGYTF.

The chain carries TRBV7-2 and TRBJ2-7; 10 positions agree with TRBD2. The germline gives CDR1 SGHTA, CDR2 FQGNSA. Unmatched junction bases numbered 13, after V lost 5 bases and J lost 0 bases. CDR3 length equals 18 residues. Here the CDR3 reads CASSPGLAPPRGSYEQYF. The DNA for the CDR3 is TGTGCCAGCAGCCCGGGACTAGCGCCTCCCCGGGGCTCCTACGAGCAGTACTTC.

This chain uses TRBV18 with TRBJ2-7; 9 bases agree with TRBD1. Germline CDR1 reads KGHSH; CDR2 reads LQKENI. With 2 bases clipped from V and 5 bases from J, the junction kept 4 bases outside the gene matches. This CDR3 has 14 residues. The CDR3 nucleotides read TGTGCCAGCTCACCAACCGGGACAGGGAACGAGCAGTACTTC. This codes for CASSPTGTGNEQYF.

The rearrangement joins TRBV9 to TRBJ2-7, with TRBD2 matching 8 bases. V lost 0 bases to trimming and J lost 6 bases; unmatched junction nucleotides: 8. Per the germline V gene, CDR1 is SGDLS and CDR2 is YYNGEE. The CDR3 sequence is 15 residues long. The DNA of the CDR3 is TGTGCCAGCAGCGTAGATCCGGGGGGGCCAACCGAGCAGTACTTC. Translated: CASSVDPGGPTEQYF.

The rearrangement uses TRBV9 and TRBJ2-1; D possibly corresponds to TRBD2 (5 bases). The V gene lost 3 bases and the J gene lost 4 bases, with 17 bases spanning the gap. This CDR3 comprises 16 residues. Per the germline V gene, CDR1 is SGDLS and CDR2 is YYNGEE. CDR3 sequence (DNA): TGTGCCAGCAGCGCTGGTCGGGATTTAAGGTACAATGAGCAGTTCTTC. As protein: CASSAGRDLRYNEQFF. Based on the CDR3 plus reference TRBV9 and TRBJ2-1, the full variable domain is DSGVTQTPKHLITATGQRVTLRCSPRSGDLSVYWYQQSLDQGLQFLIQYYNGEERAKGNILERFSAQQFPDLHSELNLSSLELGDSALYFCASSAGRDLRYNEQFFGPGTRLTVL.

The chain is built from TRBV14 and TRBJ2-7, with a tentative D call TRBD2 (6 bases). V dropped 6 bases and J dropped 3 bases, with 18 bases sitting between them. This CDR3 spans 15 amino acids. Germline CDR1 is SGHDN and CDR2 is FVKESK. The CDR3 coding sequence is TGTGCCAGCAGTTTCGGGGGAGGAAAAGACTACGAGCAGTACTTC. Its protein product is CASSFGGGKDYEQYF.

The chain combines TRBV20-1 with TRBJ1-1; D ambiguous. V dropped 5 bases and J dropped 5 bases, with 9 bases sitting between them. Germline V gene data show CDR1 as DFQATT and CDR2 as SNEGSKA (reference sequence). This CDR3 is built from 11 residues. The CDR3 protein is CSALSFTEAFF. CDR3 nucleotide sequence: TGCAGTGCTCTGAGCTTTACTGAAGCTTTCTTT.

The chain is built from TRBV27 and TRBJ1-6; 9 nucleotides match TRBD1. The CDR3 extends over 17 amino acids. V shed 6 bases, J shed 9 bases, and the junction held 15 bases outside the gene matches. CDR1 and CDR2 (germline): MNHEY, SMNVEV (reference sequence). As DNA, the CDR3 is TGTGCCAGCAGACCAAACTTACAACAGGGGGCGCTTTCACCCCTCCACTTT. It specifies CASRPNLQQGALSPLHF.

This clone was detected once. V usage is TRBV10-1 and J usage is TRBJ2-7, with 7 nucleotides matching TRBD1. Germline lookup yields CDR1 WNHNN and CDR2 SYGVQD (reference sequence). The CDR3 is 14 amino acids. V lost 4 bases and J lost 3; bases outside the gene matches: 6. CDR3 nucleotide sequence: TGCGCCAGCAGTGCCGGGACAGCCCTCTACGAGCAGTACTTC. Protein product: CASSAGTALYEQYF.

The genes are TRBV7-2 and TRBJ2-1, with 14 bases matching TRBD2. Germline V gene data show CDR1 as SGHTA and CDR2 as FQGNSA. This CDR3 has 17 amino acids. The V gene end was trimmed by 4 bases and the J gene end by 8 bases; junction bases not matched to a gene: 10. The CDR3 reads CASSSGTSGSSSDEQFF. CDR3 sequence (DNA): TGTGCCAGCAGCTCCGGGACTAGCGGGAGTTCAAGTGATGAGCAGTTCTTC.

V is TRBV25-1 and J is TRBJ2-3; D uncertain. The CDR3 runs to 13 residues. The V end lost 3 bases, the J end lost 4 bases, and 8 bases lay between the germline ends. The germline V gene encodes CDR1 MGHDK and CDR2 SYGVNS. CDR3 sequence reads: CASSDEPPDTQYF. The CDR3 bases are TGTGCCAGCAGTGATGAGCCCCCAGATACGCAGTATTTT.

J is TRBJ2-7 and V is TRBV11-2; unclear D gene. Germline-derived CDR1 and CDR2 are SGHAT and FQNNGV. CDR3 size: 11 residues. V lost 4 bases to trimming and J lost 7 bases, with 8 bases between them. The CDR3 region is CASSSSTEQYF. CDR3 coding DNA: TGTGCCAGCAGCTCATCTACGGAGCAGTACTTC. The full variable domain, completed using reference TRBV11-2 and TRBJ2-7, is EAGVAQSPRYKIIEKRQSVAFWCNPISGHATLYWYQQILGQGPKLLIQFQNNGVVDDSQLPKDRFSAERLKGVDSTLKIQPAKLEDSAVYLCASSSSTEQYFGPGTRLTVT.

The chain links TRBV7-2 to TRBJ1-2, with 9 bases identical to TRBD1. Germline V CDR1 and CDR2: SGHTA, FQGNSA. The CDR3 spans 18 residues. V shed 2 bases, J shed 0 bases, and the junction held 10 bases outside the gene matches. The CDR3 region has the DNA TGTGCCAGCAGCTTACGGGGGGGACAGGGAGGCTCTAACTATGGCTACACCTTC. It translates to CASSLRGGQGGSNYGYTF.

This clone has only a few counts. The same CDR3 arises from other DNA sequences in this sample as well. V usage is TRBV6-1 and J usage is TRBJ1-5, with TRBD1 identical over 8 bases. Germline values: CDR1 MNHNS, CDR2 SASEGT. The V segment lost 1 base and the J segment 5 bases; nucleotides outside the gene matches: 4. The CDR3 sequence is 15 residues long. DNA for the CDR3: TGTGCCAGCAGTGAAGGAGGACAGGGTTATCAGCCCCAGCATTTT. The encoded protein is CASSEGGQGYQPQHF.

The V gene is TRBV5-6, the J gene TRBJ1-2; D might be TRBD1 (5 bases). This CDR3 is built from 11 residues. The germline gives CDR1 SGHDT, CDR2 YYEEEE. Trimming took 4 bases from V and 6 from J, leaving 7 bases between them. CDR3: CASSGGNGYTF. CDR3 DNA sequence: TGTGCCAGCAGCGGGGGGAATGGCTACACCTTC.

The chain carries TRBV6-6 and TRBJ2-1; TRBD1 matches 10 bases. V lost 10 bases to trimming and J lost 5 bases; unmatched junction nucleotides: 8. The germline gives CDR1 MNHNY, CDR2 SVGAGI (reference sequence). This CDR3 has 14 amino acids. Here the CDR3 reads CATERDRGHNEQFF. In DNA, the CDR3 is TGTGCCACTGAAAGGGACAGGGGACACAATGAGCAGTTCTTC.

J is TRBJ1-2 and V is TRBV4-1; possibly TRBD1 for D (5 bases). Germline CDR1 is MGHRA and CDR2 is YSYEKL. The CDR3 is made up of 15 amino acids. V was shortened by 0 bases and J by 4 bases, with 12 bases between the two germline ends. Here the CDR3 DNA reads TGCGCCAGCAGCCAAGAGGGGGGTTCTACCTATGGCTACACCTTC. Protein product: CASSQEGGSTYGYTF.

This clone was picked up one time. The CDR3 reads CASSLVASGTNEQFF. CDR3 in DNA: TGTGCCAGCAGCTTAGTCGCTAGCGGGACGAATGAGCAGTTCTTC. This chain connects TRBV7-9 to TRBJ2-1; 9 positions match TRBD2. The ends lost 1 base at V and 7 bases at J; junction bases unmatched: 5. Germline-derived CDR1 and CDR2 are SEHNR and FQNEAQ (reference sequence). CDR3 size: 15 residues.

This chain joins TRBV10-2 and TRBJ1-5; D is possibly TRBD1 (5 bases). Germline V gene lookup returns CDR1 WSHSY and CDR2 SAAADI. CDR3 length: 13 amino acids. With 4 bases removed from V and 7 bases from J, the gap between germline ends came to 11 bases. This CDR3 reads CASSAGVRQPQHF. As DNA, the CDR3 is TGCGCCAGCAGTGCGGGGGTCCGGCAGCCCCAGCATTTT.

This clone was counted only a few times. The chain has TRBV21-1 and TRBJ1-2; the D segment call TRBD1 is taken from the table without a DNA check. TRBV21-1 is assigned pseudogene status. CDR3 length equals 15 residues. This CDR3 reads CASSKSRGLTYGYTF. The CDR3 DNA reads TGTGCCAGCAGCAAAAGTAGGGGGTTGACCTATGGCTACACCTTC.

Details on this clone: One end of the junction is discordant with germline, which a read error may explain. This chain connects TRBV28 to TRBJ2-7; D perhaps matches TRBD1 (6 bases). Germline assignment: CDR1 MDHEN and CDR2 SYDVKM. The CDR3 length is 13 residues. In DNA form, the CDR3 reads TGTGCCAGCAGTTTCCCCTTCCCAGGGGCATGGGACTTC. This codes for CASSFPFPGAWDF.

The chain is built from TRBV6-5 and TRBJ2-7, with D perhaps matching TRBD1 (6 bases). The CDR3 spans 15 residues. Trimming cost V 2 bases and J 3 bases, with 14 bases left between them. CDR1 is MNHEY, CDR2 SVGAGI, per germline. The CDR3 here is CASSYPKGHFYEQYF. CDR3 nucleotide sequence: TGTGCCAGCAGTTACCCCAAGGGACACTTCTACGAGCAGTACTTC.

This clone has a handful of counts. The CDR3 sequence is CASSLSSNYGYTF. CDR3 bases: TGTGCCAGCAGTTTGTCCTCGAACTATGGCTACACCTTC. This rearrangement joins TRBV28 to TRBJ1-2; the D is unclear. The CDR3 runs 13 residues. CDR1 and CDR2 (germline): MDHEN, SYDVKM. The V and J ends lost 3 bases and 2 bases respectively, with 7 bases between them.

This chain links TRBV27 with TRBJ2-3; 11 bases agree with TRBD2. This CDR3 is 16 amino acids long. The junction had 4 bases not matched to a gene; V was cut back by 2 bases and J by 3 bases. CDR1 and CDR2 from the germline V gene are MNHEY and SMNVEV (reference sequence). The CDR3 loop is CASSLRTSGWTDTQYF. Here the CDR3 DNA reads TGTGCCAGCAGTTTACGGACTAGCGGGTGGACAGATACGCAGTATTTT.

The CDR3 spells CASSQQELTEAFF. CDR3 in DNA: TGTGCCAGCTCACAACAAGAATTAACTGAAGCTTTCTTT. The rearrangement joins TRBV18 to TRBJ1-1, with D unclear. The germline V gene has CDR1 KGHSH and CDR2 LQKENI. The CDR3 covers 13 residues. V gave up 4 bases and J gave up 5 bases, with 11 bases separating them.

The genes are TRBV7-8 and TRBJ2-7, with 10 bases fitting TRBD1. After removal of 2 bases from V and 6 bases from J, the junction contained 10 bases not matched to a gene. CDR1 SGHVS and CDR2 FQNEAQ come from the germline V gene. The CDR3 consists of 16 residues. This chain's CDR3 is CASSLQPGQGFGEQYF. The DNA of the CDR3 is TGTGCCAGCAGCTTACAACCGGGACAGGGGTTTGGCGAGCAGTACTTC.

V gene TRBV27 combines with J gene TRBJ2-7; D might be TRBD1 (5 bases). The CDR3 spans 12 residues. The germline CDR1 and CDR2 sequences are MNHEY and SMNVEV (reference sequence). Trimming shortened V by 6 bases and J by 6 bases, and 12 bases separated the two germline ends. This CDR3 is CASSNAGLEQYF. The CDR3 region has the DNA TGTGCCAGCAGCAACGCAGGGCTCGAGCAGTACTTC.